This entry features one TCR beta chain sequence. Antigen specificity is unknown. Sequenced by immunoSEQ multiplex PCR; TCRdb stores in-frame clones only, minus some. In the table there are 37,000 or so clones, 55% to 80% of which are singletons. The data were taken from a study of vaccination effects on CD4 cells after COVID-19. Culture proceeded for approximately 10 days, and CD4+ T cells were then isolated. Negative nucleocapsid antibody tests before and after vaccination confirmed no previous SARS-CoV-2 infection. Germline CDR1 MNHEY, CDR2 SVGAGI. Between the trimmed V and J ends, which lost 6 bases and 0 bases, there was a span of 15 bases. The CDR3 is made up of 15 amino acids.

The TCR was taken from a human donor who received a COVID-19 vaccine. J is TRBJ2-7 and V is TRBV6-5; tentatively, D is TRBD1 (6 bases). The input for sequencing was CD4+ T cells from PBMCs cultured without peptide, taken before COVID-19 vaccination. CDR3 amino acids: CASRAIQGNSYEQYF. The CDR3 DNA reads TGTGCCAGCAGAGCAATCCAGGGGAACTCCTACGAGCAGTACTTC.